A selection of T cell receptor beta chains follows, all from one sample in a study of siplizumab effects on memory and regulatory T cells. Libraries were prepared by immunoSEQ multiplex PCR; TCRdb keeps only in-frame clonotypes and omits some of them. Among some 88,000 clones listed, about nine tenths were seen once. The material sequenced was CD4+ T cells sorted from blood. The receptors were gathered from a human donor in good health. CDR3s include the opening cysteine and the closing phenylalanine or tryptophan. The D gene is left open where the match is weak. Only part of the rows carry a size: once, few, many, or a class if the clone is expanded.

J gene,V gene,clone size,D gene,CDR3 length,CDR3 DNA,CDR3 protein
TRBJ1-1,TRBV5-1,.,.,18,TGCGCCAGCAGCTCGCCGGGGGGCCAGACAAATATGAACACTGAAGCTTTCTTT,CASSSPGGQTNMNTEAFF
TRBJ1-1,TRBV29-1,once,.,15,TGCAGCGTTGTACCCTGGGATGGCACCCACACTGAAGCTTTCTTT,CSVVPWDGTHTEAFF
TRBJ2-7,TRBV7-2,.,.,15,TGTGCCAGCAGCTTAGCGGACGGAAAACCCTACGAGCAGTACTTC,CASSLADGKPYEQYF
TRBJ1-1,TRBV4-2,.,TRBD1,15,TGTGCCAGCAGCCAAGACAGGGGGCAGGGCACTGAAGCTTTCTTT,CASSQDRGQGTEAFF
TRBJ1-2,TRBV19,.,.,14,TGTGCCAGTAGTATCGAGCTGCTCGGCTATGGCTACACCTTC,CASSIELLGYGYTF
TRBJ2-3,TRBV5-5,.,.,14,TGTGCCAGCAGCTTAGGGCTGCTAACAGATACGCAGTATTTT,CASSLGLLTDTQYF
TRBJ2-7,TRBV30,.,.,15,TGTGCCTGGACCTTCGAGGGGGGTTTGGGGTACGAGCAGTACTTC,CAWTFEGGLGYEQYF
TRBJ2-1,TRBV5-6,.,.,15,TGTGCCAGCAGCTCGTGGACCCTCTCCTACAATGAGCAGTTCTTC,CASSSWTLSYNEQFF
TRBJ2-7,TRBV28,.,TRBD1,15,TGTGCCAGCAGCCCTTCCGGGACAGGGGGTTACGAGCAGTACTTC,CASSPSGTGGYEQYF
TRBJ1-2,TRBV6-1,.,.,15,TGTGCCAGCAGGGATCAGGGGTTAGCTAACTATGGCTACACCTTC,CASRDQGLANYGYTF
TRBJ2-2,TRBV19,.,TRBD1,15,TGTGCCAGTTCCACAGGGGGTCTTGTTACCGGGGAGCTGTTTTTT,CASSTGGLVTGELFF
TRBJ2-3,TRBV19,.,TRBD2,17,TGTGCCAGTAGTGACTCCGGGACTAGCGGGTTCACAGATACGCAGTATTTT,CASSDSGTSGFTDTQYF
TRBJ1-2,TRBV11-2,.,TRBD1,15,TGTGCCAGCAGCAGATCCGGGACAGAAGTCTATGGCTACACCTTC,CASSRSGTEVYGYTF
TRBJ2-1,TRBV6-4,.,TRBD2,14,TGTGCCAGCAAGCCCCACGGCGGGAGGGTTGAGCAGTTCTTC,CASKPHGGRVEQFF
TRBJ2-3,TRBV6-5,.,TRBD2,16,TGTGCCAGCAGTTCCCTAAGCGGGAGTGGCACAGATACGCAGTATTTT,CASSSLSGSGTDTQYF
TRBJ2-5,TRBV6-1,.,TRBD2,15,TGTGCCAGCAGTGAAGGGTCTAGCGGGACTGAGACCCAGTACTTC,CASSEGSSGTETQYF
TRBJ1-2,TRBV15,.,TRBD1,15,TGTGCCACCAGCGAACTGGGACAGACAAGCTATGGCTACACCTTC,CATSELGQTSYGYTF
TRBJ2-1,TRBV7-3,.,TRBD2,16,TGTGCCAGCAGCTTGTTGGCTAGCGGGAGGGTTAATGAGCAGTTCTTC,CASSLLASGRVNEQFF
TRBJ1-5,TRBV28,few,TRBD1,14,TGTGCCAGCAGGCGAGGGGGCCAGGTCCAGCCCCAGCATTTT,CASRRGGQVQPQHF
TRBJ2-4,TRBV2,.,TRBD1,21,TGTGCCAGCAGTGAAGCGCTTGGAGGGACAGGGGTCTCCCTAGCCAAAAACATTCAGTACTTC,CASSEALGGTGVSLAKNIQYF
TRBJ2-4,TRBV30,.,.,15,TGTGCCTGGAGTGTGTCGGGGCGAGCCAAAAACATTCAGTACTTC,CAWSVSGRAKNIQYF
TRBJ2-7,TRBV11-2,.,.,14,TGTGCCAGCAGCTTAGGCGGGAATTCCTACGAGCAGTACTTC,CASSLGGNSYEQYF
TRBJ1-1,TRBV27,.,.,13,TGTGCCAGCAGCCCCCGACCGAACACTGAAGCTTTCTTT,CASSPRPNTEAFF
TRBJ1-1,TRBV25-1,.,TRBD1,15,TGTGCCAGCAGTGCACCGGGACAGCCGAACACTGAAGCTTTCTTT,CASSAPGQPNTEAFF
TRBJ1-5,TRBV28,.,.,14,TGTGCCAGCAGTTTCGGGCCCTCGAGACAGCCCCAGCATTTT,CASSFGPSRQPQHF
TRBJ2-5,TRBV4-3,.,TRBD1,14,TGCGCCAGCAGCCAGGGGACAGCTCGCGGGACCCAGTACTTC,CASSQGTARGTQYF
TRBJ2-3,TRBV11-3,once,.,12,TGTGCCAGCAGCTTAGTAACAGATACGCAGTATTTT,CASSLVTDTQYF
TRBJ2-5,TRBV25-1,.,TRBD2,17,TGTGCCAGCAGTGAAGGCGGCGGGAGGGCCCTTTTGGAGACCCAGTACTTC,CASSEGGGRALLETQYF
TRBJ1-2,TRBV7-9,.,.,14,TGTGCCAGCAGCTTAGCTCCAGACAACTATGGCTACACCTTC,CASSLAPDNYGYTF
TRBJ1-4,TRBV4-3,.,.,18,TGCGCCAGCAGCCAAGCCCGTAGTATGGGGGCGTCGAATGAAAAACTGTTTTTT,CASSQARSMGASNEKLFF
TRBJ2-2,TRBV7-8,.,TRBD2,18,TGTGCCAGCAGCTCAGGACTAGCGGGAGGCCTGAACACCGGGGAGCTGTTTTTT,CASSSGLAGGLNTGELFF
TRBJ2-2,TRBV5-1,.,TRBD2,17,TGCGCCAGCAGCTTGGCCCATAGCGGGAGTAACACCGGAGAGCTGTTTTTT,CASSLAHSGSNTGELFF
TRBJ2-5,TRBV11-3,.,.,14,TGTGCCAGCAGCTTACAACAGGCCCAAGAGACCCAGTACTTC,CASSLQQAQETQYF
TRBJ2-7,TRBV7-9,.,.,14,TGTGCCAGCAGAAGCCAGGACAGCTCCTACGAGCAGTACTTC,CASRSQDSSYEQYF
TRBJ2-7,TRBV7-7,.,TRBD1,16,TGTGCTAGCAGCTTAGGTTTGCCCGGGACAGCTTACGAGCAGTACTTC,CASSLGLPGTAYEQYF
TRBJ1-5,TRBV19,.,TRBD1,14,TGTGCCATCTCAGGGACAGGGGGCGGTCAGCCCCAGCATTTT,CAISGTGGGQPQHF
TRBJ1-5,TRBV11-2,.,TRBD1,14,TGTGCCAGCAGCTTAAGGGGGCCGGATCAGCCCCAGCATTTT,CASSLRGPDQPQHF
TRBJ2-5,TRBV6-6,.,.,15,TGTGCCAGCAGTGGACAGAGTACCCCATATGGGACCCAGTACTTC,CASSGQSTPYGTQYF
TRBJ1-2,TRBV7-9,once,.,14,TGTGCCAGCAGCACGGAGGTGGAAAACTATGGCTACACCTTC,CASSTEVENYGYTF
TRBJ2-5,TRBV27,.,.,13,TGTGCCAGCAGTTTAAGGAGCCAAGAGACCCAGTACTTC,CASSLRSQETQYF
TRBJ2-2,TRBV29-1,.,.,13,TGCAGCGTTGTCCGCTCCCCCGCCGGGGAGCTGTTTTTT,CSVVRSPAGELFF
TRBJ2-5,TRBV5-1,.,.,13,TGCGCCAGCAGCCCTGGGACTGAAGAGACCCAGTACTTC,CASSPGTEETQYF
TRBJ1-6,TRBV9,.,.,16,TGTGCCAGCAGCGTAGAGTCGACGGAGTTAGGTTCACCCCTCCACTTT,CASSVESTELGSPLHF
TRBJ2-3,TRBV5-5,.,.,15,TGTGCCAGCAGTCGACCGGGACAAGGCACAGATACGCAGTATTTT,CASSRPGQGTDTQYF
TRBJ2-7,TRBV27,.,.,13,TGTGCCAGCAGTTTAAGTGTCGGTTACGAGCAGTACTTC,CASSLSVGYEQYF
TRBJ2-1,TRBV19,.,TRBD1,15,TGTGCCAGTAGTACCGGGACAGGGGTATCGGGTGAGCAGTTCTTC,CASSTGTGVSGEQFF
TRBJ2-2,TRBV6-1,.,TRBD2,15,TGTGCCAGCGAAAGGACTAGTGGGGGCACCGGGGAGCTGTTTTTT,CASERTSGGTGELFF
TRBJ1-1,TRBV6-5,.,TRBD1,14,TGTGCCAGCAGTTCCGGGACAGGGGGCACTGAAGCTTTCTTT,CASSSGTGGTEAFF